One and the same sample provided the 22 T cell receptor beta chains below, sequenced in a study of cytomegalovirus exposure and HLA in healthy donors. The PCR was carried out with 60 Vbeta primers and 13 Jbeta primers. Using immunoSEQ multiplex PCR, the repertoire was profiled, and TCRdb retains in-frame clones only, with some absent. Of around 140,000 clones listed, about 72% were seen once; the top ten hold under 1.5%. The sequenced sample was PBMCs. The source of these receptors is a female donor in good health and CMV-seronegative.

The rearrangement joins TRBV29-1 to TRBJ2-3, with 7 bases matching TRBD1. Germline-derived CDR1 and CDR2 are SQVTM and ANQGSEA. V dropped 2 bases and J dropped 2; count of bases not matched to a gene: 1. This CDR3 spans 13 amino acids. CDR3 sequence: CSVERGLTDTQYF. The CDR3 region has the DNA TGCAGCGTTGAAAGGGGGCTCACAGATACGCAGTATTTT.

The chain recombines TRBV28 with TRBJ2-7; 7 nucleotides match TRBD1. The germline gives CDR1 MDHEN, CDR2 SYDVKM. This CDR3 is 15 amino acids long. J lost 6 bases, V lost 5 bases, and 13 bases had no gene match. As DNA, the CDR3 is TGTGCCAGCAGTCCCGAAACAGGGGAGCGAATCGAGCAGTACTTC. This sequence encodes CASSPETGERIEQYF.

The rearrangement uses TRBV15 and TRBJ2-2, with D unclear. The CDR3 runs to 14 residues. CDR1 and CDR2 from the germline V gene are LNHNV and YYDKDF (reference sequence). Trimming took off 4 bases at V and 1 base at J, with 7 bases between the two ends. The chain's CDR3 is CATSTQVNTGELFF. CDR3 nucleotides: TGTGCCACCAGCACCCAGGTGAACACCGGGGAGCTGTTTTTT.

This clone showed up just a few times. V gene TRBV6-4 combines with J gene TRBJ2-1; 12 bases are a match to TRBD2. There are 15 residues in the CDR3. Germline V gene lookup returns CDR1 MRHNA and CDR2 SNTAGT. The trim removed 0 bases at V and 6 bases at J, leaving 0 bases unmatched. The CDR3, as DNA: TGTGCCAGCAGTGACTCGACTAGCGGGAGCAATGAGCAGTTCTTC. This gives the protein CASSDSTSGSNEQFF.

The chain recombines TRBV29-1 with TRBJ2-5, with 9 bases lining up with TRBD2. The closer fit of TRBJ2-7 to the DNA end suggests the J call may be wrong. The CDR3 runs to 13 residues. Germline V gene data show CDR1 as SQVTM and CDR2 as ANQGSEA. CDR3 in amino acids: CSARPAGGYEQYF. The CDR3 DNA reads TGCAGCGCGAGACCAGCGGGAGGCTACGAGCAGTACTTC.

A single count supports this clone. This chain connects TRBV27 to TRBJ2-7; a weak D match, TRBD2 (5 bases). Germline CDR1 is MNHEY and CDR2 is SMNVEV (reference sequence). The CDR3 is 12 residues long. Trimming cost V 4 bases and J 6 bases, with 10 bases left between them. The CDR3 loop reads CASSYPGGEQYF. The CDR3 region has the DNA TGTGCCAGCAGTTATCCAGGAGGCGAGCAGTACTTC.

The rearrangement joins TRBV6-5 to TRBJ2-1; 11 nucleotides match TRBD2. Germline V lookup: CDR1 MNHEY, CDR2 SVGAGI. The J segment lost 2 bases and the V segment lost 6 bases, leaving 3 bases of the junction unmatched. The CDR3 covers 15 residues. CDR3 coding DNA: TGTGCCAGCAGGGGACTAGCGGTAGCCTACAATGAGCAGTTCTTC. Amino acids: CASRGLAVAYNEQFF.

The V and J genes are TRBV15 and TRBJ2-5, with D perhaps matching TRBD1 (5 bases). The germline V gene encodes CDR1 LNHNV and CDR2 YYDKDF (reference sequence). This CDR3 contains 14 residues. Deletions cut 0 bases from V and 5 bases from J, with 10 bases between. The DNA of the CDR3 is TGTGCCACCAGCAGAGATAGGGGCGGCGAGACCCAGTACTTC. Translating gives CATSRDRGGETQYF. Together with reference TRBV15 and TRBJ2-5, the CDR3 gives the full variable domain: DAMVIQNPRYQVTQFGKPVTLSCSQTLNHNVMYWYQQKSSQAPKLLFHYYDKDFNNEADTPDNFQSRRPNTSFCFLDIRSPGLGDTAMYLCATSRDRGGETQYFGPGTRLLVL.

This clone was seen a handful of times. The CDR3 region has the DNA TGTGCCAGCAGTCAAGTAGGCGGGCCCGAGCAGTACTTC. It is translated as CASSQVGGPEQYF. V and J are TRBV6-5 and TRBJ2-7, with D possibly matching TRBD2 (5 bases). CDR1 is MNHEY and CDR2 is SVGAGI in the germline V gene. The CDR3 length is 13 residues. With 5 bases removed from V and 6 bases from J, the gap between germline ends came to 14 bases.

The chain couples TRBV4-1 to TRBJ1-5, with 9 bases identical to TRBD1. CDR1 is MGHRA, CDR2 YSYEKL, per germline. CDR3 length equals 17 residues. The J segment lost 7 bases and the V segment lost 4 bases, leaving 14 bases of the junction unmatched. The CDR3 here is CASSRSRDRELRQPQHF. The CDR3, as DNA: TGCGCCAGCAGCCGCTCCCGGGACAGGGAATTAAGACAGCCCCAGCATTTT.

The table lists this clone with a few counts. The chain links TRBV19 to TRBJ1-4; D unresolved. The ends were cut back, 6 bases at V and 5 bases at J, with 19 bases in the middle. The CDR3 spans 16 residues. The germline V gene has CDR1 LNHDA and CDR2 SQIVND (reference sequence). For the CDR3, the DNA is TGTGCCAGTAGGAGCGTCCGAGGCGGGTTCAATGAAAAACTGTTTTTT. This encodes CASRSVRGGFNEKLFF.

The chain recombines TRBV7-6 with TRBJ2-2; a possible D gene is TRBD1 (6 bases). V lost 6 bases, J lost 5 bases, and 16 bases lay in between. Germline CDR1 reads SGHVS; CDR2 reads FNYEAQ. CDR3 length: 15 amino acids. The CDR3 spells CASSYNRARTGELFF. CDR3 bases: TGTGCCAGCAGTTACAACAGGGCGAGGACCGGGGAGCTGTTTTTT.

The rearrangement uses TRBV9 and TRBJ2-7; 9 positions agree with TRBD2. The assigned J gene may be wrong: the sequence end matches TRBJ2-1 better. Germline assignment: CDR1 SGDLS and CDR2 YYNGEE. The CDR3 consists of 16 residues. DNA of the CDR3: TGTGCCAGCAGCATAGGACTAGCGAGCTCCTACAATGAGCAGTTCTTC. Translation gives CASSIGLASSYNEQFF.

In this sample, this clone turned up a few times. This chain connects TRBV28 to TRBJ2-2; D is possibly TRBD1 (7 bases). This CDR3 region has 18 residues. CDR1 is MDHEN, CDR2 SYDVKM, per germline. Trimming pared 3 bases from V and 0 bases from J, leaving 17 bases between. The CDR3 spells CASSFIQGRSPNTGELFF. CDR3 nucleotide sequence: TGTGCCAGCAGTTTTATACAGGGGAGGTCACCGAACACCGGGGAGCTGTTTTTT.

This rearrangement joins TRBV7-2 to TRBJ2-7, with TRBD2 matching over 8 bases. The CDR3 length is 14 residues. V shed 5 bases and J 3 bases; nucleotides not matched to a gene: 6. Per the germline V gene, CDR1 is SGHTA and CDR2 is FQGNSA. CDR3 nucleotide sequence: TGTGCCAGCAGCCCTTCGGGGGGGTTCTACGAGCAGTACTTC. Residues: CASSPSGGFYEQYF.

The chain has TRBV5-6 and TRBJ1-1; D is uncertain. Germline V gene lookup returns CDR1 SGHDT and CDR2 YYEEEE. The germline V and J ends were trimmed by 1 base and 1 base, with 5 bases remaining between them. The CDR3 has 13 amino acids. In nucleotides, the CDR3 is TGTGCCAGCAGCTTGCGGGGGAACACTGAAGCTTTCTTT. Amino acid sequence: CASSLRGNTEAFF.

This chain uses TRBV28 with TRBJ2-3, with D possibly being TRBD1 (6 bases). CDR1 is MDHEN, CDR2 SYDVKM, per germline. This CDR3 is 14 amino acids long. Trimming stripped 7 bases from V and 2 bases from J, with 13 bases between. CDR3 sequence (DNA): TGTGCCAGCATACGGGACAACCACACAGATACGCAGTATTTT. Its translation: CASIRDNHTDTQYF.

The chain joins TRBV28 to TRBJ1-5, with D possibly matching TRBD1 (5 bases). V was clipped by 6 bases and J by 1 base, with 10 bases between them. Germline CDR1 reads MDHEN; CDR2 reads SYDVKM. The CDR3 consists of 14 residues. In DNA, the CDR3 is TGTGCCAGCAGGTACGACAGAAGCAATCAGCCCCAGCATTTT. It yields the protein CASRYDRSNQPQHF.

The chain uses TRBV15 and TRBJ1-5; D is ambiguous. V shed 0 bases and J shed 15 bases, with 18 bases lying between them. CDR1 and CDR2 (germline): LNHNV, YYDKDF (reference sequence). This CDR3 has 14 amino acids. CDR3 sequence: CATSRDPPSTLVHF. CDR3 in DNA: TGTGCCACCAGCAGAGATCCCCCCTCGACACTTGTGCATTTT. Complete variable domain (other parts from reference TRBV15 and TRBJ1-5): DAMVIQNPRYQVTQFGKPVTLSCSQTLNHNVMYWYQQKSSQAPKLLFHYYDKDFNNEADTPDNFQSRRPNTSFCFLDIRSPGLGDTAMYLCATSRDPPSTLVHFGDGTRLSIL.

The V gene is TRBV29-1, the J gene TRBJ1-5; a weak D match, TRBD1 (5 bases). There are 13 residues in the CDR3. Germline V gene lookup returns CDR1 SQVTM and CDR2 ANQGSEA. V was pared by 6 bases and J by 6 bases, with 15 bases between. The CDR3 sequence: CSVTTGGGQPQHF. The CDR3 bases are TGCAGCGTCACCACGGGGGGTGGTCAGCCCCAGCATTTT.

The V call is TRBV7-9, the J call TRBJ2-7, with 7 positions matching TRBD2. The V and J ends lost 2 bases and 5 bases, in that order; junction bases with no gene match: 12. This CDR3 region has 16 residues. In germline, CDR1 is SEHNR, CDR2 FQNEAQ (reference sequence). CDR3: CASSLWGGRRTHEQYF. CDR3 coding DNA: TGTGCCAGCAGCTTATGGGGGGGAAGGCGGACCCACGAGCAGTACTTC.

There are a few counts of this clone. The chain employs TRBV11-2 and TRBJ1-2; D possibly corresponds to TRBD1 (5 bases). The CDR3 sequence is 12 residues long. Germline V gene lookup returns CDR1 SGHAT and CDR2 FQNNGV. The V gene lost 5 bases and the J gene lost 5 bases, with 9 bases spanning the gap. CDR3 in amino acids: CASSPGGYGYTF. DNA of the CDR3: TGTGCCAGCAGCCCCGGGGGATATGGCTACACCTTC.